Sequencing of this T cell receptor beta chain was carried out in a study of blood T cell repertoires in COVID-19. Overall study: The study drew acute and convalescent COVID-19 samples from the United States, Italy and Spain.

This table comes from immunoSEQ multiplex PCR, and its TCRdb copy is limited to in-frame clones, with some not included. Of more than 200,000 clones in the sample, less than 90% were seen once. V gave up 6 bases and J gave up 9 bases; unmatched junction bases: 7. The CDR3 length is 13 residues. Germline values: CDR1 MNHEY, CDR2 SMNVEV (reference sequence). Sequencing was performed on peripheral blood. The receptor's source is a man aged 40-49 years with acute or convalescent COVID-19. This chain links TRBV27 with TRBJ1-5, with 8 nucleotides matching TRBD1. CDR3 in amino acids: CASRTGAPGPQHF. The CDR3 DNA follows: TGTGCCAGCAGGACAGGGGCCCCTGGGCCCCAGCATTTT.